This T cell receptor beta chain was recovered during a study of blood T cell repertoires in COVID-19. Study-wide background: PBMCs, B-cell-depleted T cells, or T cells were the source of the cDNA or gDNA that made up the material.

The CDR3 has 12 amino acids. The V end was cut by 3 bases, the J end by 8 bases, with 8 bases between. This table comes from immunoSEQ multiplex PCR, and its TCRdb copy is limited to in-frame clones, with some not included. In the table there are more than 200,000 clones, around 90% of which are singletons. The V gene is TRBV12-3 or TRBV12-4, the J gene TRBJ2-1; TRBD2 might be the D (5 bases). The sequenced material came from peripheral blood. The receptor was derived from a man younger than 35 with active or convalescent COVID-19. The CDR3 bases are TGTGCCAGCAGTTTCGCGGACTATGAGCAGTTCTTC. Translated: CASSFADYEQFF.